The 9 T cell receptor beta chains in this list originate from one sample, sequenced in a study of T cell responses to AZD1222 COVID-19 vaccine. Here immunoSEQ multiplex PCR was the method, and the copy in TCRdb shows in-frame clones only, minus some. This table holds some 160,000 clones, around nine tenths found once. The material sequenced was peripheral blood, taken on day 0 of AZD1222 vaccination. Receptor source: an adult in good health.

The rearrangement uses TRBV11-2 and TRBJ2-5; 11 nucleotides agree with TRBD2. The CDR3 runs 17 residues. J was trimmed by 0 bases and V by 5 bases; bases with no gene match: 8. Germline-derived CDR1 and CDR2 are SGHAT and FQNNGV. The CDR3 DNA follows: TGTGCCAGCAGCCAGACTAGCGGGGTTCAGTACCAAGAGACCCAGTACTTC. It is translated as CASSQTSGVQYQETQYF.

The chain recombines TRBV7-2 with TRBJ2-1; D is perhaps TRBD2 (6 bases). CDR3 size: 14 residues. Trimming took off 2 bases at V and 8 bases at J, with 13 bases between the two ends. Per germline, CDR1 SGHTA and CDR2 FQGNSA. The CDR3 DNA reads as TGTGCCAGCAGCTTAAATGGAGGGGTTGATGAGCAGTTCTTC. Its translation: CASSLNGGVDEQFF.

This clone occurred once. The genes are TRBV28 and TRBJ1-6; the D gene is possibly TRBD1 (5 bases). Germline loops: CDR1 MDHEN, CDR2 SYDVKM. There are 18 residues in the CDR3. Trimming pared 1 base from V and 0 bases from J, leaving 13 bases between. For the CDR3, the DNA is TGTGCCAGCAGTTTATCCTCAGGGTTCGGCTCCTATAATTCACCCCTCCACTTT. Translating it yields CASSLSSGFGSYNSPLHF.

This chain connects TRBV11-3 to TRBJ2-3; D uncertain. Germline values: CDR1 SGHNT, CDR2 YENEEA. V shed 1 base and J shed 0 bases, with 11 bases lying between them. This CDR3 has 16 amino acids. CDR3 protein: CASSLVTGGSTDTQYF. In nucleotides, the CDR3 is TGTGCCAGCAGCTTAGTGACGGGTGGTAGCACAGATACGCAGTATTTT.

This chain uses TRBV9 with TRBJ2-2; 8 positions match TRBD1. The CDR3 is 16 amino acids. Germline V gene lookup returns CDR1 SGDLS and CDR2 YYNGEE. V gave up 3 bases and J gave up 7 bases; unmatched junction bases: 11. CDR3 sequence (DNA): TGTGCCAGCAGCGCCCGGACAGGGCCGGGGCGCGGGGAGCTGTTTTTT. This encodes CASSARTGPGRGELFF.

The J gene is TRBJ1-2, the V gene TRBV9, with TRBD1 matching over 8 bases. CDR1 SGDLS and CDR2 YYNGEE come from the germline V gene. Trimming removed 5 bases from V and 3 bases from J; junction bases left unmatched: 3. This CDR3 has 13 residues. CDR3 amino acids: CASRDRGHYGYTF. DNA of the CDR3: TGTGCCAGCAGAGACAGGGGCCACTATGGCTACACCTTC.

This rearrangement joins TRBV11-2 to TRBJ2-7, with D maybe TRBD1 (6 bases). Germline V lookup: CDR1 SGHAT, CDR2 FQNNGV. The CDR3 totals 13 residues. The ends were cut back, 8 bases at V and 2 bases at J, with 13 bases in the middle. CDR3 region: CASGRDNAYEQYF. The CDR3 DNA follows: TGTGCCAGCGGCCGGGACAACGCCTACGAGCAGTACTTC.

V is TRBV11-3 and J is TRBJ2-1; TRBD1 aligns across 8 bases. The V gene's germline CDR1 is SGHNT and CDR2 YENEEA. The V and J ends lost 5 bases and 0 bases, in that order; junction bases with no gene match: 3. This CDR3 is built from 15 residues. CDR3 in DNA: TGTGCCAGCAGCCTCGGACAGGGCTCCTACAATGAGCAGTTCTTC. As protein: CASSLGQGSYNEQFF.

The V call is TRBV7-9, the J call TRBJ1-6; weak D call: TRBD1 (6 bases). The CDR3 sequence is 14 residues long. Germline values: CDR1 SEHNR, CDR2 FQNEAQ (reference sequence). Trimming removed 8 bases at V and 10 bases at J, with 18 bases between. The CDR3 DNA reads TGTGCCAGCGGGATGGGGGCCTGGGGGTCACCCCTCCACTTT. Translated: CASGMGAWGSPLHF. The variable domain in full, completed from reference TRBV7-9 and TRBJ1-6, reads DTGVSQNPRHKITKRGQNVTFRCDPISEHNRLYWYRQTLGQGPEFLTYFQNEAQLEKSRLLSDRFSAERPKGSFSTLEIQRTEQGDSAMYLCASGMGAWGSPLHFGNGTRLTVT.